This T cell receptor beta chain is drawn from a study of T cells in tumors after PD-1 blockade. Study details: Tumor samples yielded about 22-fold more depth than single-cell TCR sequencing.

Site-matched primary tumor biopsies were taken before and after PD-1 blockade. Assay used: immunoSEQ multiplex PCR; TCRdb lists only in-frame clones, some missing. This sample has approximately 10,000 clones; 65% to 80% occur once, and the top ten carry less than 15%. General study points: Most post-therapy expanded exhausted CD8+ clones were new, undetected before treatment. Clonal replacement was seen across treatment, not between pre-treatment samples.

In regard to this clone: Its antigen is not identified.

The CDR3 sequence is 16 residues long. Trimming at V came to 2 bases and at J to 0 bases, leaving 3 bases not matched to a gene. Germline V CDR1 and CDR2: KGHSH, LQKENI. This sample comprised tumor tissue, obtained after anti-PD-1 treatment. V usage is TRBV18 and J usage is TRBJ2-1, with 8 bases lining up with TRBD2. The TCR comes from a human donor with basal cell carcinoma. CDR3 in amino acids: CASSPYSGTSYNEQFF. The CDR3 region has the DNA TGTGCCAGCTCACCATATAGCGGGACCTCCTACAATGAGCAGTTCTTC.